The present T cell receptor beta chain was sequenced within a study of T cell changes during pregnancy in multiple sclerosis. Assay: immunoSEQ multiplex PCR; the TCRdb copy retains only in-frame clones and omits some. The sample holds under 80,000 clones, approximately 94% seen once. This CDR3 contains 15 residues. Trimming took off 4 bases at V and 7 bases at J, with 14 bases between the two ends. The V gene's germline CDR1 is KGHSH and CDR2 LQKENI. This clone was picked up a small number of times. The V gene is TRBV18, the J gene TRBJ1-6, with a possible D match to TRBD1 (6 bases). This specimen consisted of peripheral blood, obtained in the third trimester of pregnancy. This TCR was sampled from a female donor with multiple sclerosis, enrolled in a pregnancy study. The CDR3 reads CASSQTAGANSPLHF. The CDR3, as DNA: TGTGCCAGCTCACAAACAGCGGGGGCGAATTCACCCCTCCACTTT. Full variable domain (missing parts from reference TRBV18 and TRBJ1-6): NAGVMQNPRHLVRRRGQEARLRCSPMKGHSHVYWYRQLPEEGLKFMVYLQKENIIDESGMPKERFSAEFPKEGPSILRIQQVVRGDSAAYFCASSQTAGANSPLHFGNGTRLTVT.